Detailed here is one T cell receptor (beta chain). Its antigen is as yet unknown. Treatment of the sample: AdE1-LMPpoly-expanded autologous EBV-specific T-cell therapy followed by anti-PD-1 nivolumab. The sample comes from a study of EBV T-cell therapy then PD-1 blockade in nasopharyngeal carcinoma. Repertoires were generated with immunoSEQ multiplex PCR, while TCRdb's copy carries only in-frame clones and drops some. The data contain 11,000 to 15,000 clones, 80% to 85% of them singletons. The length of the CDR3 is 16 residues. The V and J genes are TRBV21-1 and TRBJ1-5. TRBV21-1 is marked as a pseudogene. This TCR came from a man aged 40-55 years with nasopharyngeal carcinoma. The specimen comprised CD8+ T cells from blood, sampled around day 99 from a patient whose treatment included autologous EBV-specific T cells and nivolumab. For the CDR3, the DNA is TGTGCCAGCAGCAGCCGTCCGGGAAGGAGCAATCAGCCCCAGCATTTT. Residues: CASSSRPGRSNQPQHF.